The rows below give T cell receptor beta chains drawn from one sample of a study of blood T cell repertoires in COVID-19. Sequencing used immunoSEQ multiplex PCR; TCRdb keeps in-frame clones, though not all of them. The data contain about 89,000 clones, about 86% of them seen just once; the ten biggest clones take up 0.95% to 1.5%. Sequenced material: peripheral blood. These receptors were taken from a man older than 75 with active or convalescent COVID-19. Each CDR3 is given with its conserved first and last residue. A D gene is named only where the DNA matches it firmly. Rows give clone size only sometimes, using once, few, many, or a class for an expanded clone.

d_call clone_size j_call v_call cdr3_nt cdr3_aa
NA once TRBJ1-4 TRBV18 TGTGCCAGCTCACCGGTAGGGGGACGTGAAAAACTGTTTTTT CASSPVGGREKLFF
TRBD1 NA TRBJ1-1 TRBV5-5 TGTGCCAGCAGCTTAGGGACAGGGAACACTGAAGCTTTCTTT CASSLGTGNTEAFF
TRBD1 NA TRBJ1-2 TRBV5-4 TGTGCCAGCAGCCCCCCGGGACAGGGATTTGGCTACACCTTC CASSPPGQGFGYTF
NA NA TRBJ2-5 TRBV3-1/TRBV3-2 TGTGCCAGCAGCCTGACAATAGAGGAGACCCAGTACTTC CASSLTIEETQYF
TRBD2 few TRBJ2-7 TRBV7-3 TGTGCCAGCAGCTTGAGCGGACTAGCGGGAGTTTACGAGCAGTACTTC CASSLSGLAGVYEQYF
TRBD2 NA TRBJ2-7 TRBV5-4 TGTGCCAGCAGCTCGGCGCTAGCGGGAACTTCCTACGAGCAGTACTTC CASSSALAGTSYEQYF
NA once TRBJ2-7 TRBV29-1 TGCAGCGTTGAAGTGGAGCGTACCTACGAGCAGTACTTC CSVEVERTYEQYF
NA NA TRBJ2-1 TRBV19 TGTGCCAGTCGTGACCCGGCCCAGGATTACAATGAGCAGTTCTTC CASRDPAQDYNEQFF
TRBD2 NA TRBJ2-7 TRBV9 TGTGCCAGCAGCGTAATAGCGGGAGGAATCAACGAGCAGTACTTC CASSVIAGGINEQYF
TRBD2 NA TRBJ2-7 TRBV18 TGTGCCAGCTCAGCGGGAGGGGGTTACGAGCAGTACTTC CASSAGGGYEQYF
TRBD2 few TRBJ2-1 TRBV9 TGTGCCAGCAGCGTAGTCTCTAGCGGGAATGGTTACAATGAGCAGTTCTTC CASSVVSSGNGYNEQFF
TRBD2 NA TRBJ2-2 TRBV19 TGTGCCAGTAGTATCGCCCCGGGACTAGCGGGAGTTAGGGATACCGGGGAGCTGTTTTTT CASSIAPGLAGVRDTGELFF
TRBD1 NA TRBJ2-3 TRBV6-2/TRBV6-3 TGTGCCAGCAGTTACTCGAGGACAGGGGTGGCAGATACGCAGTATTTT CASSYSRTGVADTQYF
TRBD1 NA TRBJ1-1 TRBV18 TGTGCCAGCTCACCGCGAACAGGGGGCGCGTCGGAAGCTTTCTTT CASSPRTGGASEAFF
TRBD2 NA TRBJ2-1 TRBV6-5 TGTGCCAGCATCCGGACTAGCGGGAGGGTTGGGCAGTTCTTC CASIRTSGRVGQFF
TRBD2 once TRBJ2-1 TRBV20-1 TGCAGTGCTCGACTAGCTCATGAGCAGTTCTTC CSARLAHEQFF
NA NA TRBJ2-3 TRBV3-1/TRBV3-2 TGTGCCAGCAGCCAGGTCGTCCAGGGCGGAGATACGCAGTATTTT CASSQVVQGGDTQYF
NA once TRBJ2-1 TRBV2 TGTGCCAGCAGGATTCCTGGGACACATGAGCAGTTCTTC CASRIPGTHEQFF
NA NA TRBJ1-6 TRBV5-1 TGCGCCAGCAGCTCAACTGGTTATAATTCACCCCTCCACTTT CASSSTGYNSPLHF
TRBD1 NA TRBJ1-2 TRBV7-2 TGTGCCAGCAGCTCGCGACAGGGGGGTGGCTACACCTTC CASSSRQGGGYTF
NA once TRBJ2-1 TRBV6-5 TGTGCCAGCGGCAACAGTTACAATGAGCAGTTCTTC CASGNSYNEQFF
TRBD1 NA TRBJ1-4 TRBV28 TGTGCCAGCAGTTCAACAGGGGCCGCTGAAAAACTGTTTTTT CASSSTGAAEKLFF
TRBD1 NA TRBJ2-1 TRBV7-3 TGTGCCAGCAGCTTACATGGACAGGTACATGGTGAGCAGTTCTTC CASSLHGQVHGEQFF
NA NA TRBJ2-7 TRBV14 TGTGCCAGCAGCTATTCCTACGAGCAGTACTTC CASSYSYEQYF
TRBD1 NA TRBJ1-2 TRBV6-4 TGTGCCAGCAGTGGGGACAGGGGGACTGGCTACACCTTC CASSGDRGTGYTF
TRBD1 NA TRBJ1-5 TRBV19 TGTGCCAGTAGTATTCCGGACAGGGGAAAGGCCCAGCATTTT CASSIPDRGKAQHF
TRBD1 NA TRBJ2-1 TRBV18 TGTGCCAGCTCACCCGGACAGGCTCCTATCAATGAGCAGTTCTTC CASSPGQAPINEQFF
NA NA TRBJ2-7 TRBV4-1 TGCGCCAGCAGCCTACAGGGTCATGTGGACGAGCAGTACTTC CASSLQGHVDEQYF
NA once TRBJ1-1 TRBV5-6 TGTGCCAGCAGCACCAGGACGGGGGAAGACACTGAAGCTTTCTTT CASSTRTGEDTEAFF
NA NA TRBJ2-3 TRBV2 TGTGCCAGCAGTGAACAGGGTCCGCAGTATTTT CASSEQGPQYF
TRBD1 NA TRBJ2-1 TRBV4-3 TGCGCCAGCAGCTTACTACCGGGACAGACATACAATGAGCAGTTCTTC CASSLLPGQTYNEQFF
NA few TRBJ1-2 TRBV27 TGTGCCAGCAGGCGCCCGGGGGGCCGAGGCTACACCTTC CASRRPGGRGYTF
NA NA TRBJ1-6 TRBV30 TGTGCCTGGAGTGTGGGCTTGAATTCACCCCTCCACTTT CAWSVGLNSPLHF
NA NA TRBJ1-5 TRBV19 TGTGCCAGTAGTACAGGGTTCCTACGGCAGCCCCAGCATTTT CASSTGFLRQPQHF
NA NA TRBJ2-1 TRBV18 TGTGCCAGCTCACCATCCAGCGGACGTTCCTACAATGAGCAGTTCTTC CASSPSSGRSYNEQFF
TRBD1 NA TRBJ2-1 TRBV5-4 TGTGCCAGCAGCCGGACAGGGTTGTCCTACAATGAGCAGTTCTTC CASSRTGLSYNEQFF
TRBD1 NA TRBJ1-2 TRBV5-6 TGTGCCAGCACCCTACAGGGGTTGAACTATGGCTACACCTTC CASTLQGLNYGYTF
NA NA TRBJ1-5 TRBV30 TGTGCCTGGAGTGAGTCGCAGGTCTTCAGCAATCAGCCCCAGCATTTT CAWSESQVFSNQPQHF
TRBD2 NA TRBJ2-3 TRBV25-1 TGTGCCAGCAGTGACGCGGGAGCCTTCACAGATACGCAGTATTTT CASSDAGAFTDTQYF
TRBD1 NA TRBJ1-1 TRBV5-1 TGCGCCAGCAGCCCGCAAGGGACAGGGGTCGACACTGAAGCTTTCTTT CASSPQGTGVDTEAFF
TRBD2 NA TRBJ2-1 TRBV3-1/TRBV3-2 TGTGCCAGCAGCCTTACTAGCGGGTCCTACAATGAGCAGTTCTTC CASSLTSGSYNEQFF
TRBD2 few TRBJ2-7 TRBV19 TGTGCCAGTAGTATAGGCGCTAGCGGCTCCTACGAGCAGTACTTC CASSIGASGSYEQYF
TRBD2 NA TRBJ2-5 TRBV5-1 TGCGCCAGCAGCTCAGCTAGCGGCCAAGAGACCCAGTACTTC CASSSASGQETQYF
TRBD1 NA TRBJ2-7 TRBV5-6 TGTGCCAGCAGCTCCGGGACAGGGTGGGAGCAGTACTTC CASSSGTGWEQYF
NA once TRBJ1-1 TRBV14 TGTGCCAGCAGCACTGACTGGAACACTGAAGCTTTCTTT CASSTDWNTEAFF
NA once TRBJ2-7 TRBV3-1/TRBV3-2 TGTGCCAGCAGCCACGGCGCGAGGACCTACGAGCAGTACTTC CASSHGARTYEQYF
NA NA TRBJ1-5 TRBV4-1 TGCGCCAGCAGCCAAGGCGGCAGTATGCTGAATAGCAATCAGCCCCAGCATTTT CASSQGGSMLNSNQPQHF
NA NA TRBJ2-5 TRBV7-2 TGTGCCAGCAGCCCGGGACAACTGGAGACCCAGTACTTC CASSPGQLETQYF
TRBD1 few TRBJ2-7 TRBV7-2 TGTGCCAGCAGCCCGACGGGACAGGACGTCTACGAGCAGTACTTC CASSPTGQDVYEQYF
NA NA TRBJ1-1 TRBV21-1 TGTGCCAGCAGCAAAAGTGGCGTGCGGGACAGGGGTGAGTTTACTGAAGCTTTCTTT CASSKSGVRDRGEFTEAFF
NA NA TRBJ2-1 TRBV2 TGTGCCAGCAGTGAAGCCATTGAGCAGTTCTTC CASSEAIEQFF
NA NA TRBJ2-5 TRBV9 TGTGCCAGCAGCGTTTTTAGCGCATACCAAGAGACCCAGTACTTC CASSVFSAYQETQYF
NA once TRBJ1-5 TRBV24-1 TGTGCCACGCAAAGGGGGAGCAATCAGCCCCAGCATTTT CATQRGSNQPQHF
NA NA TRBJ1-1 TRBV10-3 TGTGCCATCAGTGAGCGGTCAGGGGTGAACACTGAAGCTTTCTTT CAISERSGVNTEAFF
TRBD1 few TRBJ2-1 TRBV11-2 TGTGCCAGCCGACAGGGGTCTAGCTCCTACAATGAGCAGTTCTTC CASRQGSSSYNEQFF
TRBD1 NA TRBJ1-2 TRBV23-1 TGCGCCAGCAGTCAATCTGGGGTCGGGGACAGCGCCCTTGATGGCTACACCTTC CASSQSGVGDSALDGYTF
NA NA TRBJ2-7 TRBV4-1 TGCGCCAGCAGTCGTAGGAGCGCCAACTCCTACGAGCAGTACTTC CASSRRSANSYEQYF